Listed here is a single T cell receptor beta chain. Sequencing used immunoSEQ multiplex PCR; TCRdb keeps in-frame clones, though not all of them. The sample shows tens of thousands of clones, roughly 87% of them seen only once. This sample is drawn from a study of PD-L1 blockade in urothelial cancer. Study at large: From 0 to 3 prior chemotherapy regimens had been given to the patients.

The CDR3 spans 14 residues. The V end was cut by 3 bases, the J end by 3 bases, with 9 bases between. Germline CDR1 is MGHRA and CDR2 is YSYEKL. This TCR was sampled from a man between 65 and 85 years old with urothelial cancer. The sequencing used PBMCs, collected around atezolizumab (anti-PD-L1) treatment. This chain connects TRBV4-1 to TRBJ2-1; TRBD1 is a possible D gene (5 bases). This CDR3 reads CASSQIDSYNEQFF. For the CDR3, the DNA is TGCGCCAGCAGCCAGATAGACAGCTACAATGAGCAGTTCTTC.